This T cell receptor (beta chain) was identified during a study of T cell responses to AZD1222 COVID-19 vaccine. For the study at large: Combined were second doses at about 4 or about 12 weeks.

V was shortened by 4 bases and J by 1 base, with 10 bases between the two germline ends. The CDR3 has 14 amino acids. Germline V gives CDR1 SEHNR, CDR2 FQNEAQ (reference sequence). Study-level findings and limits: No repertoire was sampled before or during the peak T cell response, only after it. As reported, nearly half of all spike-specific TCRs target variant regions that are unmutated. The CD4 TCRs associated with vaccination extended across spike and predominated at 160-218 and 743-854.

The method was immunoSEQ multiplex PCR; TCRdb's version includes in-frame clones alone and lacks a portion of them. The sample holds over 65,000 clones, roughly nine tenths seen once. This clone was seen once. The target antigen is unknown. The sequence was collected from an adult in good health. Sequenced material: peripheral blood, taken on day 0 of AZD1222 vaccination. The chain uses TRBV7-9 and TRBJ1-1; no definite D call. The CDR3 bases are TGTGCCAGCAGCTATCGGACGGAGAACACTGAAGCTTTCTTT. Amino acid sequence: CASSYRTENTEAFF.